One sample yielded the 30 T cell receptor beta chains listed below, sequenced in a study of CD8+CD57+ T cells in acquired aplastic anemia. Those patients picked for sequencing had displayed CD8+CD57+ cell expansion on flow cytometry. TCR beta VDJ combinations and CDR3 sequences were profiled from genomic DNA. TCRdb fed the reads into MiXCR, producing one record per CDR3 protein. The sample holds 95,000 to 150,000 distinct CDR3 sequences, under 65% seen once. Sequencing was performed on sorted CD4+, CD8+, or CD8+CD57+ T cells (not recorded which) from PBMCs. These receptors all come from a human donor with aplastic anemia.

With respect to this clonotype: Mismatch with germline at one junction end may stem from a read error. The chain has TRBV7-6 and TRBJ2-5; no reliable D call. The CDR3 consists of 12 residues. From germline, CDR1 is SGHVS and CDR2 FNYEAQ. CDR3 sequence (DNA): TGTGCCAGCACCAAAGAACGAGAGACCCGGTACTTC. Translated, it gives CASTKERETRYF.

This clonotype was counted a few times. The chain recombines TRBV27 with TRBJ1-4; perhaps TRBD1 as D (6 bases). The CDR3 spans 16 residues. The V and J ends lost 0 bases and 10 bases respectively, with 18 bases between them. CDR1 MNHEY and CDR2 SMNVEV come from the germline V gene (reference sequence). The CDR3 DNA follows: TGTGCCAGCAGTTTATCGCCCCAGGGGATTAAGGGAAAACTGTTTTTT. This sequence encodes CASSLSPQGIKGKLFF.

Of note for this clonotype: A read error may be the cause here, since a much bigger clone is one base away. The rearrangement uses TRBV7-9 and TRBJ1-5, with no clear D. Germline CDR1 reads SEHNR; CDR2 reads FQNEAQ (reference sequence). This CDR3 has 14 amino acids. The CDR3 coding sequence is TGTGCCAGCAGCCAAGACTCTAGCAGTCAGCCCCAGCATTTT. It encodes CASSQDSSSQPQHF. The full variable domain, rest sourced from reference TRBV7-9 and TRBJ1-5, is DTGVSQNPRHKITKRGQNVTFRCDPISEHNRLYWYRQTLGQGPEFLTYFQNEAQLEKSRLLSDRFSAERPKGSFSTLEIQRTEQGDSAMYLCASSQDSSSQPQHFGDGTRLSIL.

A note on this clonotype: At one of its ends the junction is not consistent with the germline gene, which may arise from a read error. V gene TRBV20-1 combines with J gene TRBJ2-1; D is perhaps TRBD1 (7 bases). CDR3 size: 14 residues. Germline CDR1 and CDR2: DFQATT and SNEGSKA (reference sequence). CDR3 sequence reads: CSASSDRRASEQLF. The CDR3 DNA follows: TGCAGTGCTAGTTCGGACAGGAGGGCCAGCGAGCAGTTATTC.

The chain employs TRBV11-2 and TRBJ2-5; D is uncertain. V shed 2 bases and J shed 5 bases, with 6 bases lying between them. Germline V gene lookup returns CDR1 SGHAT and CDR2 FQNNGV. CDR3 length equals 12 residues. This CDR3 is CASSLFGETQYF. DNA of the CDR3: TGTGCCAGCAGCTTATTCGGGGAGACCCAGTACTTC.

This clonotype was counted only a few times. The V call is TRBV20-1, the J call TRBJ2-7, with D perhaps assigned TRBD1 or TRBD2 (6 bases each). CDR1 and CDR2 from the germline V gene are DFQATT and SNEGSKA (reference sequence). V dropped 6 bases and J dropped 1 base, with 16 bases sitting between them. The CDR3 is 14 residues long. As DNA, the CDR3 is TGCAGTGCCACAGGGACTCGTACTTCCTACGAGCAGTACTTC. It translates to CSATGTRTSYEQYF.

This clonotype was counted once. The DNA for the CDR3 is TGTGCCAGTAGTATAGAAACAGTGGCTAATGAAAAACTGTTTTTT. Its protein product is CASSIETVANEKLFF. This chain uses TRBV19 with TRBJ1-4; the D is unclear. Germline lookup yields CDR1 LNHDA and CDR2 SQIVND (reference sequence). This CDR3 region has 15 residues. V dropped 0 bases and J dropped 3 bases, with 8 bases sitting between them.

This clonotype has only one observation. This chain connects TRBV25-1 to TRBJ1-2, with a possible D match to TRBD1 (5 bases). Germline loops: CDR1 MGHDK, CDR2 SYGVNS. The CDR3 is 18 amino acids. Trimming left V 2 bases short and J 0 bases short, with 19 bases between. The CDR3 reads CASSESVPATAANYGYTF. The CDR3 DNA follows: TGTGCCAGCAGTGAAAGTGTCCCGGCGACAGCAGCTAACTATGGCTACACCTTC.

CDR3 in amino acids: CASSLLGQGNQPQHF. The CDR3 DNA reads as TGTGCCAGCAGTTTATTGGGGCAGGGCAATCAGCCCCAGCATTTT. The V and J genes are TRBV12-3 or TRBV12-4 and TRBJ1-5; perhaps TRBD1 as D (5 bases). This CDR3 has 15 residues. Trimming stripped 2 bases from V and 2 bases from J, with 10 bases between.

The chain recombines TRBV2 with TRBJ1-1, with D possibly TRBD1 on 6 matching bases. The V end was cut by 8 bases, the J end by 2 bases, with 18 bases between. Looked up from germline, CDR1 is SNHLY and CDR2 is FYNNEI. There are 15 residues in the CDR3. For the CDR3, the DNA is TGTGCCAGCGTGGGGGCGGCGGGCCCTAACACTGAAGCTTTCTTT. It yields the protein CASVGAAGPNTEAFF.

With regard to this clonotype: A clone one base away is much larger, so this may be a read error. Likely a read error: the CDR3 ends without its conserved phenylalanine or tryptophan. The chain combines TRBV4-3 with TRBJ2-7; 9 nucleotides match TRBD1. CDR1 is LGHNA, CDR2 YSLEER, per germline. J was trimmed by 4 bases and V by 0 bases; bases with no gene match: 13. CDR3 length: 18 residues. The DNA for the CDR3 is TGCGCCAGCAGCCAAGACCGAGTCCGGGACAGGGTAGGGTACGAGCAGTACCTC. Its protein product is CASSQDRVRDRVGYEQYL.

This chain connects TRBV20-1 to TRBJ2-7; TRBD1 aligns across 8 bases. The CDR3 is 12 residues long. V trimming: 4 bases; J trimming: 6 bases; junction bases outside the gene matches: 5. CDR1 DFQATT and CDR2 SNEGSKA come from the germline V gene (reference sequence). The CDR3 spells CSANPGQAEQYF. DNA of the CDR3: TGCAGTGCTAATCCGGGACAGGCCGAGCAGTACTTC.

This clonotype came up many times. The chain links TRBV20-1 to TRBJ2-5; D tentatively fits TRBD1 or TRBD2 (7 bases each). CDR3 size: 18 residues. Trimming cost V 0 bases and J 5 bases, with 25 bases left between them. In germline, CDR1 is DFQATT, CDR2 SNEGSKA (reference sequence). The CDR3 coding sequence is TGCAGTGCTAGAGACAGGGGGAAAGTCGGGAGGTACCTGGAGACCCAGTACTTC. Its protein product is CSARDRGKVGRYLETQYF.

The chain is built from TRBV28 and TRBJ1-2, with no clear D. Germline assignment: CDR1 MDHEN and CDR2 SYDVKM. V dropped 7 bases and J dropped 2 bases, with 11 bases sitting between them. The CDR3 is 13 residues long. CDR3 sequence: CASKTVINYGYTF. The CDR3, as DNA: TGTGCCAGCAAGACGGTGATCAACTATGGCTACACCTTC.

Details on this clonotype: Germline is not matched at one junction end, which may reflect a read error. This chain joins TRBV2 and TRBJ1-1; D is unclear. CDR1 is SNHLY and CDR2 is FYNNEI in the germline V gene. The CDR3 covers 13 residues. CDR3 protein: CANSGTGNTEAFF. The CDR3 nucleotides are TGTGCCAACAGTGGTACTGGAAACACTGAAGCTTTCTTT.

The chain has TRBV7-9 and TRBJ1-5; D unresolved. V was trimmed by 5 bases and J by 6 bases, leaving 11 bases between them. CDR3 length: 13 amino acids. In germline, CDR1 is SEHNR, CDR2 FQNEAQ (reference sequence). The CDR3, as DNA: TGTGCCAGCAGCGTATATACTGGTCAGCCCCAGCATTTT. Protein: CASSVYTGQPQHF. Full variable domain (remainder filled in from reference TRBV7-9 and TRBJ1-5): DTGVSQNPRHKITKRGQNVTFRCDPISEHNRLYWYRQTLGQGPEFLTYFQNEAQLEKSRLLSDRFSAERPKGSFSTLEIQRTEQGDSAMYLCASSVYTGQPQHFGDGTRLSIL.

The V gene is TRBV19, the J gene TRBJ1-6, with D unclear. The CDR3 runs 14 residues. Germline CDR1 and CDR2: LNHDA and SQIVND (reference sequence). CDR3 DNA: TGTGCAACTACCCCTAAGGTCTATAATTCACCCCTCCACTTT. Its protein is CATTPKVYNSPLHF.

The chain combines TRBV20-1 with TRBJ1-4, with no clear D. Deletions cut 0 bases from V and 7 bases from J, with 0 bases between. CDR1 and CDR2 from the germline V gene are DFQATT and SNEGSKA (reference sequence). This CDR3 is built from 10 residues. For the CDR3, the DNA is TGCAGTGCTAGAGATGAAAAACTGTTTTTT. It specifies CSARDEKLFF.

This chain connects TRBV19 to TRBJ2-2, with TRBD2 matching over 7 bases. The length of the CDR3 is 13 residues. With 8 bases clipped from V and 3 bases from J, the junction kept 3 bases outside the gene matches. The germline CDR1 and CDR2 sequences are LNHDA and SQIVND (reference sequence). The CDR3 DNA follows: TGTGCCAGTGCTAGCGGATACACCGGGGAGCTGTTTTTT. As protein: CASASGYTGELFF.

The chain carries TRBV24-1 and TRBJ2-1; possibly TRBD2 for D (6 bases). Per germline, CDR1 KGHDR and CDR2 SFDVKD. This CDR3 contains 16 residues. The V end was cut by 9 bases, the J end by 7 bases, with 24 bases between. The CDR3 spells CATAGSNRGEENEQFF. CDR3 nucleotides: TGTGCCACCGCCGGGAGTAACCGAGGGGAAGAGAATGAGCAGTTCTTC.

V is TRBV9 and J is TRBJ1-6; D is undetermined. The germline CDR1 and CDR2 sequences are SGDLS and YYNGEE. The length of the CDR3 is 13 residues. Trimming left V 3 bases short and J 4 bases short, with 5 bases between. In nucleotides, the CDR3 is TGTGCCAGCAGCGCTAAGTATAATTCACCCCTCCACTTT. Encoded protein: CASSAKYNSPLHF.

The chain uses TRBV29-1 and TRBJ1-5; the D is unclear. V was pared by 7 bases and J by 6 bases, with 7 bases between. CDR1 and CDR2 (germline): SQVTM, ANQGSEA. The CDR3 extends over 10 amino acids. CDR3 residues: CSDEGQPQHF. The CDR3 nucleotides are TGCAGCGATGAGGGTCAGCCCCAGCATTTT.

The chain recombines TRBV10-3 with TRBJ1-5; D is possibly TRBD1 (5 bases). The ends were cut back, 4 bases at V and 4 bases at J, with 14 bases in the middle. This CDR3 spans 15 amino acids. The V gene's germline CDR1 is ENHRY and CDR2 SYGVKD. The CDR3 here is CAISGGQRGNQPQHF. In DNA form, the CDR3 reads TGTGCCATCAGTGGCGGACAAAGGGGTAATCAGCCCCAGCATTTT.

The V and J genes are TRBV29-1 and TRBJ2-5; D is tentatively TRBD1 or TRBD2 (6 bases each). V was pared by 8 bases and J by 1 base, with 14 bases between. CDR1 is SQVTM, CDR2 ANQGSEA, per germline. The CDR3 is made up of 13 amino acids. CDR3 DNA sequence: TGCAGCCACACCCGGGGGCCCCAAGAGACCCAGTACTTC. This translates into CSHTRGPQETQYF.

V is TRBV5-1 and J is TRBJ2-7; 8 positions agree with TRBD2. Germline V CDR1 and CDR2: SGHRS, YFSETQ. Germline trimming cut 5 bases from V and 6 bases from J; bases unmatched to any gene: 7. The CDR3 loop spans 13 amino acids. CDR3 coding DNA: TGCGCCAGCAGTAGCGGGATCACCGGCGAGCAGTACTTC. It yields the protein CASSSGITGEQYF. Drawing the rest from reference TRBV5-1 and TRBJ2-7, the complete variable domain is KAGVTQTPRYLIKTRGQQVTLSCSPISGHRSVSWYQQTPGQGLQFLFEYFSETQRNKGNFPGRFSGRQFSNSRSEMNVSTLELGDSALYLCASSSGITGEQYFGPGTRLTVT.

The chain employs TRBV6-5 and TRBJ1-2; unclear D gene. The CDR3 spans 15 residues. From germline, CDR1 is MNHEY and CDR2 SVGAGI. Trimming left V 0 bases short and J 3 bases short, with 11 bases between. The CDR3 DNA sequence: TGTGCCAGCAGTTACTCAGAAGGGTCGGACTATGGCTACACCTTC. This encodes CASSYSEGSDYGYTF.

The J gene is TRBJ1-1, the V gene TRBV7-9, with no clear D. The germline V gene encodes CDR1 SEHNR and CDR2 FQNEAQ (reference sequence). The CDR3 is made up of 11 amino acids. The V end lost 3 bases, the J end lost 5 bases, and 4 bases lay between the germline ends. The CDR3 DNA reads TGTGCCAGCAGCTTGGTTACTGAAGCTTTCTTT. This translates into CASSLVTEAFF.

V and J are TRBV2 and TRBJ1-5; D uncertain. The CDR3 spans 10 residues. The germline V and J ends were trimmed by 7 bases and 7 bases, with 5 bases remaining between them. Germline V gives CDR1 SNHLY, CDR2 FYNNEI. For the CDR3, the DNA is TGTGCCAGCAATGGACAGCCCCAGCATTTT. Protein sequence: CASNGQPQHF.

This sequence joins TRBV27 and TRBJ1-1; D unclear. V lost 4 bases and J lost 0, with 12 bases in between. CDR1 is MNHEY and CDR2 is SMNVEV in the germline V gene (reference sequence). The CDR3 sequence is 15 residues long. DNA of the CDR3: TGTGCCAGCAGTTGGACGGACCCCATGAACACTGAAGCTTTCTTT. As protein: CASSWTDPMNTEAFF.

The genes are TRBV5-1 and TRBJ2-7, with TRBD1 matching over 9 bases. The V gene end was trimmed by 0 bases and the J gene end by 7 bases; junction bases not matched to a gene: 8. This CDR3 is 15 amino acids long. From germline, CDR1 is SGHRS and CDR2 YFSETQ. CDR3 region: CASSLARDRAWEQYF. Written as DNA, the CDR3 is TGCGCCAGCAGCTTGGCTCGGGACAGGGCCTGGGAGCAGTACTTC.